These T cell receptor beta chains were read from a single sample in a study of cytomegalovirus exposure and HLA in healthy donors. TCRdb keeps only in-frame clones here, not all; method: immunoSEQ multiplex PCR. The sample has around 170,000 clones, roughly 80% seen once; the top ten hold roughly 6%. The sample taken for sequencing was PBMCs. These receptor sequences come from a man in his forties in good health and CMV-seropositive. The CDR3 runs from the conserved cysteine through the conserved F or W. D genes are given only for firm matches. For some rows the clone size is stated as once, few or many, or as a class when expanded; others skip it.

V gene: TRBV10-3
clone size: -
J gene: TRBJ2-2
D gene: -
CDR3 DNA: TGTGCCATCAGTGAGTCTCAGGGCAGGACCGGGGAGCTGTTTTTT
CDR3 protein: CAISESQGRTGELFF

V gene: TRBV27
clone size: -
J gene: TRBJ1-4
D gene: -
CDR3 DNA: TGTGCCAGCAGTTTATTTCGTCCCCTTATAACAACTAATGAAAAACTGTTTTTT
CDR3 protein: CASSLFRPLITTNEKLFF

V gene: TRBV27
clone size: -
J gene: TRBJ2-3
D gene: -
CDR3 DNA: TGTGCCAGCAGTTGGCCTCCGGGGGTAAGCACAGATACGCAGTATTTT
CDR3 protein: CASSWPPGVSTDTQYF

V gene: TRBV15
clone size: -
J gene: TRBJ1-2
D gene: -
CDR3 DNA: TGTGCCACCAGCAGAGATTTTGTAGCGGGGACCCTTGGCTACACCTTC
CDR3 protein: CATSRDFVAGTLGYTF

V gene: TRBV27
clone size: -
J gene: TRBJ2-3
D gene: -
CDR3 DNA: TGTGCCAGCAGTTCCCAGGGGATGAACGCAGATACGCAGTATTTT
CDR3 protein: CASSSQGMNADTQYF

V gene: TRBV12-5
clone size: -
J gene: TRBJ1-1
D gene: -
CDR3 DNA: TGTGCTAGTGGTGCTCGGTCGAACACTGAAGCTTTCTTT
CDR3 protein: CASGARSNTEAFF

V gene: TRBV4-3
clone size: few
J gene: TRBJ2-3
D gene: TRBD2
CDR3 DNA: TGCGCCAGCAGCCCCGTGGGGTCGGGGGGTGGTACGCAGTATTTT
CDR3 protein: CASSPVGSGGGTQYF

V gene: TRBV19
clone size: -
J gene: TRBJ2-3
D gene: TRBD2
CDR3 DNA: TGTGCCAGTAGTATAAGCGGGGGGCATAGGACAGATACGCAGTATTTT
CDR3 protein: CASSISGGHRTDTQYF

V gene: TRBV6-5
clone size: once
J gene: TRBJ2-2
D gene: TRBD2
CDR3 DNA: TGTGCCAGCAGTTTTGGACTAGACTTCACCGGGGAGCTGTTTTTT
CDR3 protein: CASSFGLDFTGELFF

V gene: TRBV10-3
clone size: -
J gene: TRBJ1-5
D gene: -
CDR3 DNA: TGTGCCATCAAAGCAGGGGAAGGAGGCAATCAGCCCCAGCATTTT
CDR3 protein: CAIKAGEGGNQPQHF

V gene: TRBV9
clone size: -
J gene: TRBJ1-1
D gene: TRBD1
CDR3 DNA: TGTGCCAGCAGCGAAGGACAGGGACTCGTTGAAGCTTTCTTT
CDR3 protein: CASSEGQGLVEAFF

V gene: TRBV7-9
clone size: -
J gene: TRBJ1-6
D gene: -
CDR3 DNA: TGTGCCAGCAGCTCCCGCGGGGCCCTCTATAATTCACCCCTCCACTTT
CDR3 protein: CASSSRGALYNSPLHF

V gene: TRBV28
clone size: -
J gene: TRBJ1-1
D gene: -
CDR3 DNA: TGTGCCAGCAGTCCGAGCATGAACACTGAAGCTTTCTTT
CDR3 protein: CASSPSMNTEAFF

V gene: TRBV13
clone size: once
J gene: TRBJ1-1
D gene: TRBD1
CDR3 DNA: TGTGCCAGCAGCTTGGGACAGTCCCGGGCCACTGAAGCTTTCTTT
CDR3 protein: CASSLGQSRATEAFF

V gene: TRBV5-1
clone size: few
J gene: TRBJ1-1
D gene: -
CDR3 DNA: TGCGCCAGCAGCGGGGGAGGGGGGCTTGACACTGAAGCTTTCTTT
CDR3 protein: CASSGGGGLDTEAFF

V gene: TRBV9
clone size: few
J gene: TRBJ2-7
D gene: TRBD1
CDR3 DNA: TGTGCCAGCAGCGCCTCGACAGGGGGCGGTTTCAACGAGCAGTACTTC
CDR3 protein: CASSASTGGGFNEQYF

V gene: TRBV11-2
clone size: -
J gene: TRBJ1-1
D gene: -
CDR3 DNA: TGTGCCAGCAGCTTAGGGAGGCCTTCGGCTTTCTTT
CDR3 protein: CASSLGRPSAFF

V gene: TRBV5-8
clone size: -
J gene: TRBJ1-2
D gene: -
CDR3 DNA: TGTGCCAGCAGCTTGATACGGAACTATGGCTACACCTTC
CDR3 protein: CASSLIRNYGYTF

V gene: TRBV9
clone size: -
J gene: TRBJ2-1
D gene: -
CDR3 DNA: TGTGCCAGCAGCGTAGTTGGCCGGGATGAGCAGTTCTTC
CDR3 protein: CASSVVGRDEQFF

V gene: TRBV7-8
clone size: -
J gene: TRBJ1-5
D gene: TRBD1
CDR3 DNA: TGTGCCAGCAGCTTAGCGGGACAGGGAGGGCCCCAGCATTTT
CDR3 protein: CASSLAGQGGPQHF

V gene: TRBV28
clone size: -
J gene: TRBJ2-7
D gene: -
CDR3 DNA: TGTGCCAGCAGTTACTCGACAGGCAACTACGAGCAGTACTTC
CDR3 protein: CASSYSTGNYEQYF

V gene: TRBV9
clone size: -
J gene: TRBJ2-7
D gene: -
CDR3 DNA: TGTGCCAGCAGCGTCGACAGTGGGTACTACGAGCAGTACTTC
CDR3 protein: CASSVDSGYYEQYF

V gene: TRBV9
clone size: few
J gene: TRBJ2-7
D gene: TRBD2
CDR3 DNA: TGTGCCAGCAGCGTGGGGGGGGGATCCGAGCAGTACTTC
CDR3 protein: CASSVGGGSEQYF

V gene: TRBV11-2
clone size: -
J gene: TRBJ2-5
D gene: TRBD2
CDR3 DNA: TGTGCCAGCAGCTTTGGACTAGCGCCCACCCAAGAGACCCAGTACTTC
CDR3 protein: CASSFGLAPTQETQYF

V gene: TRBV6-4
clone size: -
J gene: TRBJ2-7
D gene: TRBD1
CDR3 DNA: TGTGCCAGCAGTCGGGACAGGGGCGACGAGCAGTACTTC
CDR3 protein: CASSRDRGDEQYF

V gene: TRBV7-3
clone size: -
J gene: TRBJ2-5
D gene: TRBD1
CDR3 DNA: TGTGCCAGCAGCTTAATAGGGGGCAATAGGGAGCAGTACTTC
CDR3 protein: CASSLIGGNREQYF

V gene: TRBV5-8
clone size: -
J gene: TRBJ2-2
D gene: -
CDR3 DNA: TGTGCCAGCAGCTTGCAGATGTTTTTT
CDR3 protein: CASSLQMFF

V gene: TRBV18
clone size: -
J gene: TRBJ1-6
D gene: TRBD1
CDR3 DNA: TGTGCCAGCTCACCGCTACGGGACAGAAATTCACCCCTCCACTTT
CDR3 protein: CASSPLRDRNSPLHF

V gene: TRBV11-3
clone size: -
J gene: TRBJ2-2
D gene: TRBD1
CDR3 DNA: TGTGCCAGCAGCATAAGACAGGGGTCCGGGGAGCTGTTTTTT
CDR3 protein: CASSIRQGSGELFF

V gene: TRBV7-9
clone size: once
J gene: TRBJ1-3
D gene: -
CDR3 DNA: TGTGCCAGCAGCTTCTTGACAGTTGGAAACACCATATATTTT
CDR3 protein: CASSFLTVGNTIYF

V gene: TRBV19
clone size: -
J gene: TRBJ2-7
D gene: -
CDR3 DNA: TGTGCCAGTAGTTCGGCGGTCTCCTACGAGCAGTACTTC
CDR3 protein: CASSSAVSYEQYF

V gene: TRBV7-9
clone size: -
J gene: TRBJ1-2
D gene: -
CDR3 DNA: TGTGCCAGCAGCCAGACAGCTGGCGGCTACACCTTC
CDR3 protein: CASSQTAGGYTF

V gene: TRBV18
clone size: -
J gene: TRBJ2-7
D gene: -
CDR3 DNA: TGTGCCAGCTCGACGGGACTCTCGGACTACGAGCAGTACTTC
CDR3 protein: CASSTGLSDYEQYF

V gene: TRBV5-1
clone size: -
J gene: TRBJ2-5
D gene: -
CDR3 DNA: TGCGCCAGCAGCTTGGTGGGACTGACTGCAGAGACCCAGTACTTC
CDR3 protein: CASSLVGLTAETQYF

V gene: TRBV18
clone size: few
J gene: TRBJ2-7
D gene: -
CDR3 DNA: TGTGCCAGCTCCCACGGACAGACGGCCTACGAGCAGTACTTC
CDR3 protein: CASSHGQTAYEQYF

V gene: TRBV28
clone size: -
J gene: TRBJ1-6
D gene: TRBD1
CDR3 DNA: TGTGCCAGCAGTTTCGGGGACAGGGAGAATTCACCCCTCCACTTT
CDR3 protein: CASSFGDRENSPLHF

V gene: TRBV2
clone size: -
J gene: TRBJ1-1
D gene: -
CDR3 DNA: TGTGCCAGCCCCCGGAACACTGAAGCTTTCTTT
CDR3 protein: CASPRNTEAFF

V gene: TRBV28
clone size: -
J gene: TRBJ1-2
D gene: TRBD1
CDR3 DNA: TGTGCCAGCAGTTTTGACAGGGACGACTCTAATGGCTACACCTTC
CDR3 protein: CASSFDRDDSNGYTF

V gene: TRBV7-2
clone size: -
J gene: TRBJ2-5
D gene: -
CDR3 DNA: TGTGCCAGCAGCTTCAGGGGAGAGCAGTACTTC
CDR3 protein: CASSFRGEQYF

V gene: TRBV13
clone size: -
J gene: TRBJ2-1
D gene: TRBD2
CDR3 DNA: TGTGCCAGCAGCTTAGGCTCGCCGGGGGGGTTCAATGAGCAGTTCTTC
CDR3 protein: CASSLGSPGGFNEQFF

V gene: TRBV27
clone size: -
J gene: TRBJ2-3
D gene: TRBD1
CDR3 DNA: TGTGCCAGCAGTTTAGTCTTGGGACAGGGGGCAGATACGCAGTATTTT
CDR3 protein: CASSLVLGQGADTQYF

V gene: TRBV10-2
clone size: -
J gene: TRBJ2-7
D gene: -
CDR3 DNA: TGCGCCAGCAGTGAGTGGCTTTACGAGCAGTACTTC
CDR3 protein: CASSEWLYEQYF

V gene: TRBV4-3
clone size: once
J gene: TRBJ2-5
D gene: -
CDR3 DNA: TGCGCCAGCAGCCACCTTCGGGAGACCCAGTACTTC
CDR3 protein: CASSHLRETQYF

V gene: TRBV30
clone size: -
J gene: TRBJ1-2
D gene: TRBD1
CDR3 DNA: TGTGCCTGGAGCTTGGACAGGCGCTATGGCTACACCTTC
CDR3 protein: CAWSLDRRYGYTF

V gene: TRBV27
clone size: -
J gene: TRBJ2-7
D gene: TRBD1
CDR3 DNA: TGTGCCAGCCAGTTACAGGGGTCCTACGAGCAGTACTTC
CDR3 protein: CASQLQGSYEQYF